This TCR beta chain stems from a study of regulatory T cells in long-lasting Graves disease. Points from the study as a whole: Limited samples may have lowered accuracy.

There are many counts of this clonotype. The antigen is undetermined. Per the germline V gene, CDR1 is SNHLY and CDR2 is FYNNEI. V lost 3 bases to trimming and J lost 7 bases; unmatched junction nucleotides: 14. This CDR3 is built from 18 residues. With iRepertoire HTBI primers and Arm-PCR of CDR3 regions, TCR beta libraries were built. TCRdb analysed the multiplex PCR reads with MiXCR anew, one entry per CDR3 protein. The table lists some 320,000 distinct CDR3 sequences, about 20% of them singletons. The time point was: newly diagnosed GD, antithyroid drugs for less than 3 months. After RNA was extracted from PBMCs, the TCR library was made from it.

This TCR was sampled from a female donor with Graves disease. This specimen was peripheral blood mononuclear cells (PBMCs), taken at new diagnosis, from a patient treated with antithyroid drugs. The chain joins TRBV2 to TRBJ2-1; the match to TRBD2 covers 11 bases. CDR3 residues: CASSDGYWVAGGWNEQFF. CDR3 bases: TGTGCCAGCAGTGACGGTTATTGGGTAGCGGGAGGGTGGAATGAGCAGTTCTTC. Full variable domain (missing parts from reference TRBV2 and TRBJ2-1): EPEVTQTPSHQVTQMGQEVILRCVPISNHLYFYWYRQILGQKVEFLVSFYNNEISEKSEIFDDQFSVERPDGSNFTLKIRSTKLEDSAMYFCASSDGYWVAGGWNEQFFGPGTRLTVL.